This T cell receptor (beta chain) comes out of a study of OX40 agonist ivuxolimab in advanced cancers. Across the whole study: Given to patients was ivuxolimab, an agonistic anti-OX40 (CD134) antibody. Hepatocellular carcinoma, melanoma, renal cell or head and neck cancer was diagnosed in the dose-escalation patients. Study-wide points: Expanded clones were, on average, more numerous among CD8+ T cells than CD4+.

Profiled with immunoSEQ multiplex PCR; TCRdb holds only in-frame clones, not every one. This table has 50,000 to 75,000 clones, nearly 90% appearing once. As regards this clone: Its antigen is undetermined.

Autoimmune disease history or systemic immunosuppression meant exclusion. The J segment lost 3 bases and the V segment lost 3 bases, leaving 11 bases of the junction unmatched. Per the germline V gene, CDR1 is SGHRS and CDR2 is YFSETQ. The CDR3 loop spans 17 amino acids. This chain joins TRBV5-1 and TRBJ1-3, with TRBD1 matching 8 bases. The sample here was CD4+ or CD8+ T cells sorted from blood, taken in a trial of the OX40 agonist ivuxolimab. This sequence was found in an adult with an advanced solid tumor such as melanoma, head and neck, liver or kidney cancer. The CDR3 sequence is CASSWGGPTGDGNTIYF. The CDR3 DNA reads TGCGCCAGCAGCTGGGGGGGACCGACAGGGGATGGAAACACCATATATTTT.